This T cell receptor (beta chain) was sequenced for a study of T cell responses to AZD1222 COVID-19 vaccine. The study's findings and limits: At baseline, seropositivity was found in only a handful of AZD1222 recipients. Repertoire sampling occurred only after the peak T cell response. Most donors were white British, females outnumbered males, and clonal diversity was possibly underestimated.

Of note for this clone: Its antigen is undetermined.

Clones were sequenced by immunoSEQ multiplex PCR, and TCRdb holds only the in-frame ones, with some missing. Of roughly 150,000 clones listed, 80% to 95% were seen once; the top ten hold approximately 2.3%. The CDR3 spans 14 residues. Germline CDR1 and CDR2: MNHEY and SVGEGT. V gave up 2 bases and J gave up 4 bases, with 11 bases separating them. The chain couples TRBV6-2 or TRBV6-3 to TRBJ2-5; a weak D match, TRBD1 (5 bases). This sequence originates from an adult in good health. This material consisted of peripheral blood, taken on day 0 of AZD1222 vaccination. CDR3 amino acids: CASSYPGKGETQYF. Written as DNA, the CDR3 is TGTGCCAGCAGTTACCCAGGGAAGGGAGAGACCCAGTACTTC.